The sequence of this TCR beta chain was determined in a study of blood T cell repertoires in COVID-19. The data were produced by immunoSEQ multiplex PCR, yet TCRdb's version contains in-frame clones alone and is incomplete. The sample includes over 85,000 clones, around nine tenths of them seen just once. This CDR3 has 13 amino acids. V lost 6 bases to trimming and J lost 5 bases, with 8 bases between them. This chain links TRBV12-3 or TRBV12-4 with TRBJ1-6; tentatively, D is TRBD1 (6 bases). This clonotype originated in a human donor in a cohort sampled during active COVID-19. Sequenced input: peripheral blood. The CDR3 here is CASRGHNNSPLHF. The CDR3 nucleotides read TGTGCCAGCAGGGGACACAATAATTCACCCCTCCACTTT.